This entry lists 16 T cell receptor beta chains sequenced from one sample in a study of blood T cell repertoires in COVID-19. The protocol was immunoSEQ multiplex PCR, while the TCRdb copy is restricted to in-frame clones and leaves out a portion. The table includes 300,000 to 500,000 clones, 85% to 90% detected once. Sequencing was performed on PBMCs or T cells enriched from blood (not recorded which). These receptors originate from a woman aged 25-40 years with acute COVID-19.

The chain combines TRBV12-5 with TRBJ1-2; D is perhaps TRBD1 (6 bases). Trimming left V 3 bases short and J 4 bases short, with 18 bases between. CDR3 length equals 16 residues. Germline loops: CDR1 LGHNT, CDR2 FRNRAP. The CDR3 DNA sequence: TGTGCTAGTGGTTTCCCCTCGACAGGTTCCGGCTATGGCTACACCTTC. Translated: CASGFPSTGSGYGYTF.

This clone was detected a few times. This sequence joins TRBV20-1 and TRBJ2-2; the match to TRBD2 covers 10 bases. The J segment lost 6 bases and the V segment lost 3 bases, leaving 13 bases of the junction unmatched. This CDR3 has 17 residues. CDR1 DFQATT and CDR2 SNEGSKA come from the germline V gene (reference sequence). CDR3 in DNA: TGCAGTGCTAGTAGCAAGCGGGGGGGCGTACTCCCCGGGGAGCTGTTTTTT. Amino acids: CSASSKRGGVLPGELFF.

The chain employs TRBV5-1 and TRBJ2-2; TRBD1 is a possible D gene (6 bases). CDR1 SGHRS and CDR2 YFSETQ come from the germline V gene. Trimming removed 0 bases at V and 2 bases at J, with 11 bases between. The CDR3 covers 16 residues. The CDR3 bases are TGCGCCAGCAGCTTGGAAGGGACAACCAACACCGGGGAGCTGTTTTTT. Its protein is CASSLEGTTNTGELFF.

The chain couples TRBV7-6 to TRBJ1-4; 7 bases match TRBD1. Germline lookup yields CDR1 SGHVS and CDR2 FNYEAQ. V dropped 5 bases and J dropped 7; count of bases not matched to a gene: 10. This CDR3 has 15 amino acids. DNA for the CDR3: TGTGCCAGCAGCCAACAGGGGTTCTCGGGTGAAAAACTGTTTTTT. The encoded protein is CASSQQGFSGEKLFF.

This chain joins TRBV24-1 and TRBJ2-2, with D perhaps TRBD2 (7 bases). V lost 2 bases and J lost 4, with 13 bases in between. Per germline, CDR1 KGHDR and CDR2 SFDVKD. This CDR3 comprises 16 residues. Written as DNA, the CDR3 is TGTGCCACCAGTGATTGGACTGGGGGGGCCACCGGGGAGCTGTTTTTT. Translation: CATSDWTGGATGELFF.

The gene calls are TRBV12-3 or TRBV12-4 and TRBJ1-4; D unclear. Trimming pared 3 bases from V and 5 bases from J, leaving 7 bases between. This CDR3 spans 13 amino acids. The CDR3 loop is CASSFQENEKLFF. The CDR3 DNA is TGTGCCAGCAGTTTTCAAGAGAATGAAAAACTGTTTTTT.

The chain has TRBV21-1 and TRBJ1-5; TRBD1, the table's D call, was not compared with the DNA. TRBV21-1 is marked as a pseudogene. The CDR3 extends over 15 amino acids. This CDR3 is CASSVCQGVNQPQHF. Written as DNA, the CDR3 is TGTGCCAGCAGCGTCTGTCAGGGGGTGAACCAGCCCCAGCATTTT.

This sequence joins TRBV13 and TRBJ1-2; D remains ambiguous. The CDR3 extends over 16 amino acids. Per the germline V gene, CDR1 is PRHDT and CDR2 is FYEKMQ (reference sequence). Between the trimmed V and J ends, which lost 0 bases and 3 bases, there was a span of 14 bases. This CDR3 is CASSLGALPGDYGYTF. CDR3 DNA sequence: TGTGCCAGCAGCTTAGGTGCGCTTCCGGGAGACTATGGCTACACCTTC.

V and J are TRBV5-1 and TRBJ2-5, with 8 bases lining up with TRBD2. The germline V gene encodes CDR1 SGHRS and CDR2 YFSETQ. The V gene end was trimmed by 3 bases and the J gene end by 3 bases; junction bases not matched to a gene: 13. This CDR3 is built from 17 residues. CDR3 sequence (DNA): TGCGCCAGCAGCTCTGGCCTCCAGCGGGGGCGGGAAGAGACCCAGTACTTC. Translating gives CASSSGLQRGREETQYF.

CDR3 in amino acids: CASSDRSGGFEQFF. CDR3 sequence (DNA): TGTGCCAGCAGTGACCGTTCAGGGGGCTTTGAGCAGTTCTTC. The V call is TRBV6-1, the J call TRBJ2-1; 8 bases fit TRBD1. Per the germline V gene, CDR1 is MNHNS and CDR2 is SASEGT. The CDR3 is made up of 14 amino acids. The V and J ends lost 3 bases and 9 bases, in that order; junction bases with no gene match: 7.

Only a few counts were recorded for this clone. The chain joins TRBV5-1 to TRBJ2-3; 8 bases are shared with TRBD2. CDR1 is SGHRS and CDR2 is YFSETQ in the germline V gene. The CDR3 length is 15 residues. V trimming: 4 bases; J trimming: 5 bases; junction bases outside the gene matches: 9. The CDR3 DNA is TGCGCCAGCAGCCCCCGGACTAGCAGAGGAGATACGCAGTATTTT. The encoded protein is CASSPRTSRGDTQYF.

The gene calls are TRBV9 and TRBJ2-5; D is possibly TRBD1 (5 bases). V lost 3 bases, J lost 5 bases, and 11 bases lay in between. Germline CDR1 SGDLS, CDR2 YYNGEE. This CDR3 comprises 13 residues. The CDR3 DNA reads TGTGCCAGCAGCGGAGCAGGGTGGGAGACCCAGTACTTC. This codes for CASSGAGWETQYF.

With regard to this clone: Other DNA sequences from this sample encode an identical CDR3 as well. J is TRBJ1-2 and V is TRBV10-3; TRBD1 matches at 8 bases. Germline lookup yields CDR1 ENHRY and CDR2 SYGVKD. Losses at the gene ends were 3 bases for V and 2 bases for J; bases not matched to a gene: 2. This CDR3 comprises 14 residues. CDR3 protein: CAISEQGGNYGYTF. The DNA of the CDR3 is TGTGCCATCAGTGAACAGGGGGGGAACTATGGCTACACCTTC.

The V call is TRBV5-1, the J call TRBJ2-1, with 7 positions matching TRBD2. V was clipped by 1 base and J by 7 bases; unmatched bases: 8. CDR3 length: 15 amino acids. The germline CDR1 and CDR2 sequences are SGHRS and YFSETQ. CDR3 in amino acids: CASSLRSQGGNEQFF. CDR3 sequence (DNA): TGCGCCAGCAGCTTGAGGTCCCAGGGAGGGAATGAGCAGTTCTTC.

This chain links TRBV6-5 with TRBJ1-5; possibly TRBD1 for D (6 bases). V shed 6 bases and J shed 6 bases, with 18 bases lying between them. Looked up from germline, CDR1 is MNHEY and CDR2 is SVGAGI. CDR3 length equals 15 residues. The CDR3 nucleotides read TGTGCCAGCAGATTACGGGGGGCAAACCTTCAGCCCCAGCATTTT. Translated, it gives CASRLRGANLQPQHF.

The V call is TRBV6-2 or TRBV6-3, the J call TRBJ2-7, with no clear D. Germline CDR1 reads MNHEY; CDR2 reads SVGEGT. The length of the CDR3 is 14 residues. Trimming took 6 bases from V and 3 from J, leaving 15 bases between them. CDR3: CASSTFGQIYEQYF. CDR3 in DNA: TGTGCCAGCAGCACCTTTGGGCAGATCTACGAGCAGTACTTC.